Detailed here is one T cell receptor (beta chain). What it binds is not known. Data came from immunoSEQ multiplex PCR; TCRdb stores just in-frame clones and leaves some out. In the table there are 55,000 to 70,000 clones, under 85% of which are singletons. The sample originates from a study of vaccination effects on CD4 cells after COVID-19. Notes on the study in general: Among infection- and vaccine-induced clones, marked clonal contraction occurred late after vaccination. The study had few convalescent patients and no early post-infection timepoints.

The CDR3 length is 14 residues. The ends were cut back, 5 bases at V and 0 bases at J, with 13 bases in the middle. Germline assignment: CDR1 SQVTM and CDR2 ANQGSEA. Using viral peptide pools, the ViraFEST assay grew out antigen-specific CD4+ T cells prior to sequencing. Following an approximately eleven-day culture, CD4+ T cells were purified. Of the BNT162b2 and mRNA-1273 vaccines, participants received two doses of one or the other. In the vaccine recipients, nucleocapsid antibodies were negative and there was no prior SARS-CoV-2 infection. Cultures had half their medium replaced with IL-2 medium on days 3 and 7.

The sequence was obtained from a human donor who received a COVID-19 vaccine. Specimen: CD4+ T cells from PBMCs cultured with HCoV-OC43 spike peptides, collected after COVID-19 vaccination. Stated subset: HCoV-OC43 spike overlapping peptide pool stimulation. V and J are TRBV29-1 and TRBJ1-1; D is unclear. The CDR3 DNA sequence: TGCAGCGTTAGCCGGGCCCCGCTGAACACTGAAGCTTTCTTT. This gives the protein CSVSRAPLNTEAFF.